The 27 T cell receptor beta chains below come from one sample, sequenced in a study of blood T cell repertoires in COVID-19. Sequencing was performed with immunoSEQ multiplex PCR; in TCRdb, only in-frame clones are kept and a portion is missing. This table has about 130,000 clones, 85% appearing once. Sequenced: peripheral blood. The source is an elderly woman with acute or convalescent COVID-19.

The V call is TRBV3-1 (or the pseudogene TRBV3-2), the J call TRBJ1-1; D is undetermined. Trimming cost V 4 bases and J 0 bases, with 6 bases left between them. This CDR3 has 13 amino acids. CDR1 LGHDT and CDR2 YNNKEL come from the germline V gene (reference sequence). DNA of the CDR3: TGTGCCAGCAGCCCTCGAGTGAACACTGAAGCTTTCTTT. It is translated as CASSPRVNTEAFF.

CDR3 in amino acids: CASSPRDSNSPLHF. The DNA for the CDR3 is TGCGCCAGCAGCCCCCGGGACAGCAATTCACCCCTCCACTTT. This chain joins TRBV5-1 and TRBJ1-6; 7 bases align to TRBD1. With 4 bases clipped from V and 7 bases from J, the junction kept 5 bases outside the gene matches. Looked up from germline, CDR1 is SGHRS and CDR2 is YFSETQ. The CDR3 extends over 14 amino acids. Using reference TRBV5-1 and TRBJ1-6 for the parts outside the CDR3, the full variable domain is KAGVTQTPRYLIKTRGQQVTLSCSPISGHRSVSWYQQTPGQGLQFLFEYFSETQRNKGNFPGRFSGRQFSNSRSEMNVSTLELGDSALYLCASSPRDSNSPLHFGNGTRLTVT.

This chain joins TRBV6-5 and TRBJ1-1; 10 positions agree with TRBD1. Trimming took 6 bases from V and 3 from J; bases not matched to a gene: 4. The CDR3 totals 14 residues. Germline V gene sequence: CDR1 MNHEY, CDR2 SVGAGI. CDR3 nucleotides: TGTGCCAGCAGCGCGGACAGGGGGGACACTGAAGCTTTCTTT. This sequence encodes CASSADRGDTEAFF.

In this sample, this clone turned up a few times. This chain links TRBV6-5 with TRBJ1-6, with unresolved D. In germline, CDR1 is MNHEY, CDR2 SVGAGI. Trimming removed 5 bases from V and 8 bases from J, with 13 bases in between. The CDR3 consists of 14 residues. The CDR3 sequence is CASSRRSRDSPLHF. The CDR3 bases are TGTGCCAGCAGTAGACGAAGTCGGGATTCACCCCTCCACTTT.

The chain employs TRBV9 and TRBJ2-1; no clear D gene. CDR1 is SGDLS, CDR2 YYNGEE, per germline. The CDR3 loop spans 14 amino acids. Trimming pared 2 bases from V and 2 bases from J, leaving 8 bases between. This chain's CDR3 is CASSVGTAYNEQFF. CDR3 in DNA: TGTGCCAGCAGCGTCGGTACTGCCTACAATGAGCAGTTCTTC.

The CDR3 region is CASSFGVLKTQYF. CDR3 DNA sequence: TGTGCCAGCAGTTTCGGGGTCTTGAAGACCCAGTACTTC. This sequence joins TRBV27 and TRBJ2-5; TRBD2 might be the D (5 bases). The V gene's germline CDR1 is MNHEY and CDR2 SMNVEV (reference sequence). V lost 3 bases and J lost 6, with 11 bases in between. The CDR3 is made up of 13 amino acids.

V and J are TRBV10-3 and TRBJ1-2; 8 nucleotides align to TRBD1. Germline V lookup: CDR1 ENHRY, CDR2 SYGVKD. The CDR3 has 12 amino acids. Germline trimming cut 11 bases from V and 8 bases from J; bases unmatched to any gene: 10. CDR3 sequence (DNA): TGTGCCTCCGGGTCCAGGGGGCGAGGCTACACCTTC. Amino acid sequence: CASGSRGRGYTF.

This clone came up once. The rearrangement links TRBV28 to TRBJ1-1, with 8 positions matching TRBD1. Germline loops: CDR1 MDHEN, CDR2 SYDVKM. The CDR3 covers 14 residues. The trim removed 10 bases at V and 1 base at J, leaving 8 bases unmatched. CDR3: CATYVDRGNTEAFF. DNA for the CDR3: TGTGCCACCTATGTTGACAGGGGGAACACTGAAGCTTTCTTT.

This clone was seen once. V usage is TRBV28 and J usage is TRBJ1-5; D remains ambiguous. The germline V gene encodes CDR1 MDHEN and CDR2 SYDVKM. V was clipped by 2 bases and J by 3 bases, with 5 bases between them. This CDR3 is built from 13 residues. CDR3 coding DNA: TGTGCCAGCAGTTTAAACAACAATCAGCCCCAGCATTTT. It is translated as CASSLNNNQPQHF.

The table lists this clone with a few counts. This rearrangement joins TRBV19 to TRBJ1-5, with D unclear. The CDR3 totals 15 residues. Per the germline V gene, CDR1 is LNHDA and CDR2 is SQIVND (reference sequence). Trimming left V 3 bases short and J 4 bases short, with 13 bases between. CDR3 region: CASSIVLRGNQPQHF. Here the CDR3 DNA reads TGTGCCAGTAGTATCGTTCTTCGGGGAAATCAGCCCCAGCATTTT.

Here the CDR3 reads CASRDSRKPAKGGYTF. The CDR3, as DNA: TGTGCCAGTCGGGACAGCCGAAAGCCCGCTAAAGGTGGCTACACCTTC. V gene TRBV19 combines with J gene TRBJ1-2, with 7 bases aligning to TRBD1. In germline, CDR1 is LNHDA, CDR2 SQIVND (reference sequence). Trimming cost V 8 bases and J 7 bases; bases outside gene matches: 19. This CDR3 is built from 16 residues.

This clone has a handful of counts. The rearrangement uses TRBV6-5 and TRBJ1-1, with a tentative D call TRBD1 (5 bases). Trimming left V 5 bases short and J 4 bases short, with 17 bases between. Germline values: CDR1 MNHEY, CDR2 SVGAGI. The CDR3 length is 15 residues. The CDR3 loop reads CASSPRRAGGTEAFF. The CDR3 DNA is TGTGCCAGCAGTCCCCGGAGGGCGGGGGGCACTGAAGCTTTCTTT.

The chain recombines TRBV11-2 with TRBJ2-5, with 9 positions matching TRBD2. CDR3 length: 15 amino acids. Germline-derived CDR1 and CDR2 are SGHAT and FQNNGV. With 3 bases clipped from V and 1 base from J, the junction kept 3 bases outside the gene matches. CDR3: CASSFERGVQETQYF. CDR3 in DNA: TGTGCCAGCAGCTTTGAGCGGGGGGTCCAAGAGACCCAGTACTTC.

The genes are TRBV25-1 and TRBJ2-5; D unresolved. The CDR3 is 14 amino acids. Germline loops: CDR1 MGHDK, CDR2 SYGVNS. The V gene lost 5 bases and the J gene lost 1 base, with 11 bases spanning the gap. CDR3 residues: CASSSPATQETQYF. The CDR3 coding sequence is TGTGCCAGCAGTTCCCCAGCGACCCAAGAGACCCAGTACTTC.

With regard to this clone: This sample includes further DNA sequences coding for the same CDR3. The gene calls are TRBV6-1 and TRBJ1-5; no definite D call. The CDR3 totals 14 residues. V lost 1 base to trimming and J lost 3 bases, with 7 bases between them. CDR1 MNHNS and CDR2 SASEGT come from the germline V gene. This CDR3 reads CASSEGQVNQPQHF. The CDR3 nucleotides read TGTGCCAGCAGTGAAGGGCAGGTCAATCAGCCCCAGCATTTT.

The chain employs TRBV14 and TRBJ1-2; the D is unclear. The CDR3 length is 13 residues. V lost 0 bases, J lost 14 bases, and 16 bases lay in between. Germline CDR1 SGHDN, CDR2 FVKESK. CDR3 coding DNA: TGTGCCAGCAGCCAAGATTTAGGCGGCGGAATTACCTTC. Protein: CASSQDLGGGITF.

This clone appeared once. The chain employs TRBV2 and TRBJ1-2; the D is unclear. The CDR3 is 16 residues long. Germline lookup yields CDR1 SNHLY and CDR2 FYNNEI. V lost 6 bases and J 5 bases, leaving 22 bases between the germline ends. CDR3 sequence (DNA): TGTGCCAGCAGCCCACCTCCTCGGGGAAAGGAGTATGGCTACACCTTC. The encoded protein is CASSPPPRGKEYGYTF.

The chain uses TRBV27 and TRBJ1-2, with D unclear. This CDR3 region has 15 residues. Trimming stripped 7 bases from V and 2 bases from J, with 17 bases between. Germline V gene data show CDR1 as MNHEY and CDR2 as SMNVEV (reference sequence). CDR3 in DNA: TGTGCCAGCACCCCGTTTAGAGGGAACAACTATGGCTACACCTTC. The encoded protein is CASTPFRGNNYGYTF.

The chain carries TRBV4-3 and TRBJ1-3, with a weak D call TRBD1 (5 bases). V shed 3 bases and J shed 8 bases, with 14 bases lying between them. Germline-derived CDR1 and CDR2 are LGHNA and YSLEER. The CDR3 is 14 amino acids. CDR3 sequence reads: CASSHSDIPYTIYF. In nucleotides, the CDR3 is TGCGCCAGCAGCCATTCGGACATTCCCTACACCATATATTTT.

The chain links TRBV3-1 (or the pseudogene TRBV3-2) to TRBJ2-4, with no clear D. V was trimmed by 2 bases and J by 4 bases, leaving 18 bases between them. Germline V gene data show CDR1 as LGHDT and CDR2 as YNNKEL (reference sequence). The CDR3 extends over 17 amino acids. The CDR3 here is CASSQFNSAGRKNIQYF. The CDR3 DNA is TGTGCCAGCAGCCAATTCAATTCGGCAGGCCGTAAAAACATTCAGTACTTC.

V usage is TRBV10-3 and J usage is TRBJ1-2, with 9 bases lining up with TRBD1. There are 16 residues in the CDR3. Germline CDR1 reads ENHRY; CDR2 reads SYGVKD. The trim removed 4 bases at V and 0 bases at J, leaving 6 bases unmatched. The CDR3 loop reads CAISGDREISNYGYTF. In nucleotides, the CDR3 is TGTGCCATCAGTGGGGACAGGGAGATTTCTAACTATGGCTACACCTTC.

CDR3 in amino acids: CASSLSSGGGPYEQYF. The CDR3 DNA is TGTGCCAGCAGCCTCTCTAGCGGGGGGGGACCCTACGAGCAGTACTTC. The genes are TRBV7-2 and TRBJ2-7, with 12 bases fitting TRBD2. The V gene end was trimmed by 5 bases and the J gene end by 2 bases; junction bases not matched to a gene: 7. The CDR3 has 16 amino acids. Looked up from germline, CDR1 is SGHTA and CDR2 is FQGNSA.

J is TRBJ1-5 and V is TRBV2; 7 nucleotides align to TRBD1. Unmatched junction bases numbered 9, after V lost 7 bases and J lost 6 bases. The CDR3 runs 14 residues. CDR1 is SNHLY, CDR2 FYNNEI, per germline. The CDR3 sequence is CASNLDRVGQPQHF. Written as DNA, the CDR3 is TGTGCCAGCAACCTAGACAGGGTGGGTCAGCCCCAGCATTTT.

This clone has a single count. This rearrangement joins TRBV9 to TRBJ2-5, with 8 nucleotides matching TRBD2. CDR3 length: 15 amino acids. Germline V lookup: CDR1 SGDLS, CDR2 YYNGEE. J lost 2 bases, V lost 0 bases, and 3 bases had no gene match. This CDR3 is CASSVDTGGQETQYF. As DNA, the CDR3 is TGTGCCAGCAGCGTAGATACGGGGGGGCAAGAGACCCAGTACTTC.

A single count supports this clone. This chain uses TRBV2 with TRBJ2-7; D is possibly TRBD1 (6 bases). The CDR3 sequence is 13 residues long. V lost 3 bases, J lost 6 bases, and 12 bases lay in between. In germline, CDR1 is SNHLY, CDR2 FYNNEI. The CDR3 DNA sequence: TGTGCCAGCAGTGATTGGGGGCGCACCGAGCAGTACGTC. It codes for CASSDWGRTEQYV.

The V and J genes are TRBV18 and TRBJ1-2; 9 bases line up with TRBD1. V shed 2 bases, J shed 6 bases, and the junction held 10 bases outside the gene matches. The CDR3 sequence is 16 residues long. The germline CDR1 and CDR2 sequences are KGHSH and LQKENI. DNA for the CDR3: TGTGCCAGCTCACCATTCACGGGACAGGGAGGAGATGGCTACACCTTC. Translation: CASSPFTGQGGDGYTF.

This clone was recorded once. As DNA, the CDR3 is TGTGCCACCAGCAGGGGGACTGGAACCCGCACTGGAAACACCATATATTTT. Its translation is CATSRGTGTRTGNTIYF. The chain carries TRBV15 and TRBJ1-3; D is perhaps TRBD1 (5 bases). CDR3 length equals 17 residues. Germline CDR1 and CDR2: LNHNV and YYDKDF (reference sequence). Trimming shortened V by 3 bases and J by 2 bases, and 17 bases separated the two germline ends.